These 27 T cell receptor beta chains share one sample of origin, sequenced in a study of T cells in Graves' hyperthyroidism and ophthalmopathy (dated by TCRdb to between 2018 and 2021). The method was multiplex PCR. Instrument used: Illumina HiSeq 2000. The TCR beta CDR3 regions were amplified from the RNA transcripts. The TCR CDR3 was subjected to a first round of RT-PCR using the HTBI primer set and the Qiagen OneStep RT-PCR kit. TCRdb reanalyzed the raw reads on its own, using fastp at Q25 for trimming and MiXCR for clone calling, and kept in-frame beta chains. When rows share a CDR3 protein, they turn into one entry using the most common DNA and genes. The sample includes around 200,000 distinct CDR3 sequences, with about 15% observed a single time. Around 29% of the sample belongs to the ten largest clones. Sequencing was done on a sample of blood. The receptors were gathered from a woman between 50 and 59 years old with Graves' hyperthyroidism.

This clonotype was detected ten times or more. V usage is TRBV12-3 or TRBV12-4 and J usage is TRBJ1-5, with D tentatively TRBD1 (5 bases). V dropped 6 bases and J dropped 2 bases, with 11 bases sitting between them. The CDR3 extends over 14 amino acids. CDR3 sequence: CASRDSTGNQPQHF. CDR3 nucleotide sequence: TGTGCCAGCAGAGACAGTACGGGCAATCAGCCCCAGCATTTT.

The count of this clonotype is one. The rearrangement links TRBV5-1 to TRBJ2-7; 9 nucleotides agree with TRBD1. The V gene's germline CDR1 is SGHRS and CDR2 YFSETQ. The CDR3 contains 16 residues. Losses at the gene ends were 0 bases for V and 1 base for J; bases not matched to a gene: 5. The CDR3 loop is CASSLVGTGISYEQYF. In DNA form, the CDR3 reads TGCGCCAGCAGCTTGGTGGGGACAGGGATTTCCTACGAGCAGTACTTC.

This clonotype was picked up many times. The rearrangement joins TRBV10-3 to TRBJ1-1; D is ambiguous. The germline V gene encodes CDR1 ENHRY and CDR2 SYGVKD. Trimming shortened V by 5 bases and J by 2 bases, and 9 bases separated the two germline ends. The CDR3 sequence is 13 residues long. This CDR3 is CAISLTVNTEAFF. The CDR3 DNA follows: TGTGCCATCAGTCTGACCGTTAACACTGAAGCTTTCTTT.

In its sample, this clonotype was seen many times. V usage is TRBV3-1 and J usage is TRBJ1-2; 7 nucleotides line up with TRBD1. Trimming took 3 bases from V and 2 from J; bases not matched to a gene: 3. The germline gives CDR1 LGHDT, CDR2 YNNKEL (reference sequence). The CDR3 runs to 14 residues. In nucleotides, the CDR3 is TGTGCCAGCAGCCAGGGACAGCGCAACTATGGCTACACCTTC. This translates into CASSQGQRNYGYTF.

This clonotype occurred many times. V is TRBV6-1 and J is TRBJ2-2, with no clear D. CDR1 and CDR2 from the germline V gene are MNHNS and SASEGT. V was clipped by 5 bases and J by 8 bases, with 9 bases between them. The length of the CDR3 is 12 residues. The CDR3 sequence: CASSLQKGELFF. CDR3 DNA sequence: TGTGCCAGCAGTTTACAGAAAGGGGAGCTGTTTTTT.

This clonotype was counted ten times or more. This rearrangement joins TRBV7-9 to TRBJ1-5; D is undetermined. The germline V gene has CDR1 SEHNR and CDR2 FQNEAQ (reference sequence). The germline V and J ends were trimmed by 3 bases and 0 bases, with 9 bases remaining between them. The CDR3 length is 15 residues. The CDR3 loop reads CASSFDRNSNQPQHF. DNA of the CDR3: TGTGCCAGCAGCTTTGACCGGAATAGCAATCAGCCCCAGCATTTT.

This clonotype was counted many times. The rearrangement joins TRBV5-5 to TRBJ2-1; D call uncertain. The V end was cut by 2 bases, the J end by 7 bases, with 7 bases between. CDR1 is SGHKS and CDR2 is YYEKEE in the germline V gene (reference sequence). The CDR3 totals 12 residues. CDR3 sequence reads: CASSFAGNEQFF. For the CDR3, the DNA is TGTGCCAGCAGCTTCGCAGGTAATGAGCAGTTCTTC.

The rearrangement uses TRBV3-1 and TRBJ1-1, with 8 positions matching TRBD1. Per the germline V gene, CDR1 is LGHDT and CDR2 is YNNKEL (reference sequence). This CDR3 comprises 16 residues. V trimming: 4 bases; J trimming: 1 base; junction bases outside the gene matches: 8. This CDR3 reads CASSPWDRRRNTEAFF. The CDR3 nucleotides are TGTGCCAGCAGCCCCTGGGACAGGAGAAGGAACACTGAAGCTTTCTTT.

J is TRBJ2-1 and V is TRBV12-3 or TRBV12-4; tentatively, D is TRBD1 (5 bases). Trimming pared 2 bases from V and 6 bases from J, leaving 8 bases between. The length of the CDR3 is 13 residues. This CDR3 is CASSLRGSNEQFF. DNA of the CDR3: TGTGCCAGCAGTTTAAGGGGTAGCAATGAGCAGTTCTTC.

There are many counts of this clonotype. The chain uses TRBV20-1 and TRBJ1-2; no clear D gene. The CDR3 consists of 16 residues. Deletions cut 0 bases from V and 8 bases from J, with 22 bases between. Germline values: CDR1 DFQATT, CDR2 SNEGSKA (reference sequence). Here the CDR3 reads CSARDLSRVVDSGYTF. The CDR3 region has the DNA TGCAGTGCTAGAGATCTCTCTAGGGTGGTCGATAGCGGCTACACCTTC.

This clonotype was found many times. This chain uses TRBV5-4 with TRBJ1-1; perhaps TRBD1 as D (5 bases). With 4 bases removed from V and 0 bases from J, the gap between germline ends came to 16 bases. The CDR3 is 16 amino acids. Germline assignment: CDR1 SGHNT and CDR2 YYREEE (reference sequence). In DNA, the CDR3 is TGTGCCAGCAGCCGAACGGGGGGAGGCTTGAACACTGAAGCTTTCTTT. Its protein product is CASSRTGGGLNTEAFF.

This chain connects TRBV3-1 to TRBJ2-1; 9 nucleotides match TRBD1. CDR1 is LGHDT, CDR2 YNNKEL, per germline (reference sequence). With 0 bases clipped from V and 4 bases from J, the junction kept 4 bases outside the gene matches. There are 16 residues in the CDR3. The CDR3 is CASSQDRTGVYNEQFF. The CDR3 DNA reads TGTGCCAGCAGCCAAGATCGGACAGGGGTTTACAATGAGCAGTTCTTC.

This clonotype has just a few counts. The V and J genes are TRBV3-1 and TRBJ2-2; a weak D match, TRBD2 (6 bases). The CDR3 length is 17 residues. Trimming shortened V by 3 bases and J by 4 bases, and 18 bases separated the two germline ends. Germline V gene sequence: CDR1 LGHDT, CDR2 YNNKEL (reference sequence). DNA for the CDR3: TGTGCCAGCAGCCAGAGTGGGCTGGCGGGGCGCACCGGGGAGCTGTTTTTT. As protein: CASSQSGLAGRTGELFF.

Many counts were recorded for this clonotype. V is TRBV4-1 and J is TRBJ2-7, with D unclear. Deletions cut 3 bases from V and 1 base from J, with 16 bases between. CDR1 MGHRA and CDR2 YSYEKL come from the germline V gene. The CDR3 has 16 amino acids. The CDR3 DNA follows: TGCGCCAGCAGCCAGGATAGGTTGGAACAGTCCTACGAGCAGTACTTC. It codes for CASSQDRLEQSYEQYF.

This clonotype came up many times. This sequence joins TRBV12-3 or TRBV12-4 and TRBJ2-2; D unclear. V lost 2 bases and J lost 4, with 8 bases in between. This CDR3 comprises 14 residues. The CDR3: CASSLTQVTGELFF. Written as DNA, the CDR3 is TGTGCCAGCAGTTTAACCCAGGTCACCGGGGAGCTGTTTTTT.

This clonotype was detected many times. The rearrangement links TRBV28 to TRBJ2-7, with unresolved D. The CDR3 loop spans 14 amino acids. Per germline, CDR1 MDHEN and CDR2 SYDVKM. V was shortened by 5 bases and J by 3 bases, with 14 bases between the two germline ends. Here the CDR3 reads CASSLHVPRYEQYF. The CDR3 DNA is TGTGCCAGCAGTCTCCATGTACCTCGCTACGAGCAGTACTTC. Filled out from reference TRBV28 and TRBJ2-7, the complete variable domain reads DVKVTQSSRYLVKRTGEKVFLECVQDMDHENMFWYRQDPGLGLRLIYFSYDVKMKEKGDIPEGYSVSREKKERFSLILESASTNQTSMYLCASSLHVPRYEQYFGPGTRLTVT.

This clonotype showed up many times. V and J are TRBV28 and TRBJ1-6; maybe TRBD1 (5 bases). Trimming removed 3 bases at V and 7 bases at J, with 7 bases between. The CDR3 contains 13 residues. Germline CDR1 reads MDHEN; CDR2 reads SYDVKM. CDR3 sequence (DNA): TGTGCCAGCAGTTTGGGGGGGAATTCACCCCTCCACTTT. Amino acids: CASSLGGNSPLHF.

The sample holds many counts of this clonotype. This rearrangement joins TRBV6-1 to TRBJ1-2; D gene ambiguous. The CDR3 length is 11 residues. Trimming cost V 8 bases and J 8 bases, with 12 bases left between them. CDR1 is MNHNS and CDR2 is SASEGT in the germline V gene. CDR3 nucleotide sequence: TGTGCCAGCCGTAAATCGGGCGGCTACACCTTC. This sequence encodes CASRKSGGYTF.

This clonotype was seen repeatedly, ten times or more. The genes are TRBV19 and TRBJ2-4, with 7 nucleotides matching TRBD1. V shed 6 bases and J 6 bases; nucleotides not matched to a gene: 8. CDR3 length equals 14 residues. Per the germline V gene, CDR1 is LNHDA and CDR2 is SQIVND (reference sequence). CDR3 sequence reads: CASRWSTGSNIQYF. In DNA form, the CDR3 reads TGTGCCAGTAGATGGTCGACAGGGTCAAACATTCAGTACTTC.

This clonotype was counted ten times or more. The chain uses TRBV10-3 and TRBJ1-5, with D uncertain. The CDR3 spans 12 residues. Germline V CDR1 and CDR2: ENHRY, SYGVKD. V lost 4 bases and J lost 4, with 5 bases in between. CDR3: CAISGANQPQHF. CDR3 nucleotides: TGTGCCATCAGTGGAGCTAATCAGCCCCAGCATTTT.

This clonotype came up many times. The gene calls are TRBV28 and TRBJ2-3, with D hard to call. With 2 bases removed from V and 6 bases from J, the gap between germline ends came to 15 bases. The CDR3 contains 15 residues. Germline CDR1 reads MDHEN; CDR2 reads SYDVKM. The DNA for the CDR3 is TGTGCCAGCAGTTTAAGCGCCTCCCTTGCGGATACGCAGTATTTT. Its translation is CASSLSASLADTQYF.

Many counts were recorded for this clonotype. The rearrangement uses TRBV19 and TRBJ2-5, with a tentative D call TRBD1 (7 bases). Germline assignment: CDR1 LNHDA and CDR2 SQIVND (reference sequence). The CDR3 runs 18 residues. Trimming took off 3 bases at V and 0 bases at J, with 20 bases between the two ends. The CDR3 coding sequence is TGTGCCAGTAGTATTAAGGGGCCGGCGGGACAGAACCAAGAGACCCAGTACTTC. It translates to CASSIKGPAGQNQETQYF. Using reference TRBV19 and TRBJ2-5 for the parts outside the CDR3, the full variable domain is DGGITQSPKYLFRKEGQNVTLSCEQNLNHDAMYWYRQDPGQGLRLIYYSQIVNDFQKGDIAEGYSVSREKKESFPLTVTSAQKNPTAFYLCASSIKGPAGQNQETQYFGPGTRLLVL.

The sample holds many counts of this clonotype. The chain links TRBV6-1 to TRBJ1-2, with 8 bases that match TRBD1. Germline V gene data show CDR1 as MNHNS and CDR2 as SASEGT. V dropped 5 bases and J dropped 3; count of bases not matched to a gene: 5. This CDR3 spans 14 amino acids. The CDR3 DNA sequence: TGTGCCAGCAGTCGACAGGGGAGGGACTATGGCTACACCTTC. It yields the protein CASSRQGRDYGYTF.

This clonotype was recorded many times. The chain carries TRBV6-1 and TRBJ1-1; D is unresolved. Germline lookup yields CDR1 MNHNS and CDR2 SASEGT. The ends were cut back, 5 bases at V and 4 bases at J, with 11 bases in the middle. The CDR3 has 13 amino acids. The CDR3 here is CASSLNKATEAFF. CDR3 bases: TGTGCCAGCAGTTTAAACAAGGCCACTGAAGCTTTCTTT.

This clonotype was seen repeatedly, ten times or more. J is TRBJ2-5 and V is TRBV12-3 or TRBV12-4; no reliable D call. V was shortened by 2 bases and J by 10 bases, with 17 bases between the two germline ends. The CDR3 contains 14 residues. This chain's CDR3 is CASSLRASKTDQYF. CDR3 sequence (DNA): TGTGCCAGCAGTTTACGGGCTTCTAAGACCGACCAGTACTTC.

This clonotype showed up many times. The rearrangement uses TRBV6-1 and TRBJ1-1; perhaps TRBD1 as D (6 bases). The CDR3 spans 13 residues. V lost 8 bases and J 1 base, leaving 11 bases between the germline ends. Germline CDR1 and CDR2: MNHNS and SASEGT. The CDR3 coding sequence is TGTGCCAGCTTAGGACAGCCGAACACTGAAGCTTTCTTT. It specifies CASLGQPNTEAFF.

V and J are TRBV5-1 and TRBJ2-1, with a weak D call TRBD2 (6 bases). Trimming took off 3 bases at V and 5 bases at J, with 9 bases between the two ends. This CDR3 contains 13 residues. Per the germline V gene, CDR1 is SGHRS and CDR2 is YFSETQ. The CDR3, as DNA: TGCGCCAGCAGCTATACTAGCCACAATGAGCAGTTCTTC. Protein: CASSYTSHNEQFF.